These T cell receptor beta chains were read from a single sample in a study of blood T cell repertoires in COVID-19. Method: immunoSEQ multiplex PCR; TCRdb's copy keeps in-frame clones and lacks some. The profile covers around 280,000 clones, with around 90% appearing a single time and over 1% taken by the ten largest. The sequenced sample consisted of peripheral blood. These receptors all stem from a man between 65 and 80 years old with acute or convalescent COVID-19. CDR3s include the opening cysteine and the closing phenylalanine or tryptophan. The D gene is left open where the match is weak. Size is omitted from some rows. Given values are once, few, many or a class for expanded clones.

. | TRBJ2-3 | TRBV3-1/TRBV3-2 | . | TGTGCCAGCAGCCAAGATCGCGGAGATACGCAGTATTTT | CASSQDRGDTQYF
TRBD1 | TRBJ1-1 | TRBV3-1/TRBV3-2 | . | TGTGCCAGCAGCCAGGCAGGGGGAGGCACTGAAGCTTTCTTT | CASSQAGGGTEAFF
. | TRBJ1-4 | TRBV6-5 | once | TGTGCCAGCAAATCGCTCAGGGGAACTAATGAAAAACTGTTTTTT | CASKSLRGTNEKLFF
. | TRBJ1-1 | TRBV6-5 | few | TGTGCCAGCACCCCTACCTTTCGGAACACTGAAGCTTTCTTT | CASTPTFRNTEAFF
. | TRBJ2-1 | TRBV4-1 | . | TGCGCCAGCAGCCAGCCACCTGGAGCTGTTCCGTTCTTC | CASSQPPGAVPFF
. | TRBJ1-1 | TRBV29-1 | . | TGCAGCGCGCTTTCAGGGTTCAGGGGCACTGAAGCTTTCTTT | CSALSGFRGTEAFF
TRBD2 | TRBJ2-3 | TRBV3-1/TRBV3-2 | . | TGTGCCAGCAGCCTAGCGGGGGGCCGGGATACGCAGTATTTT | CASSLAGGRDTQYF
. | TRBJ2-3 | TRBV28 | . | TGTGCCAGCAGTTTGTCAGGGGACAGCACAGATACGCAGTATTTT | CASSLSGDSTDTQYF
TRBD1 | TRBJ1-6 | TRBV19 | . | TGTGCCAGTAGTAAGGACAGGGAGAATTCACCCCTCCACTTT | CASSKDRENSPLHF
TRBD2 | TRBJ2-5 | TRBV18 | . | TGTGCCAGCTCACCACCTGCTAGCGGGAGTGGGACCCAGTACTTC | CASSPPASGSGTQYF
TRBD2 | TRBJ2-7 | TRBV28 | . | TGTGCCAGCGTTCCAAGCGGGACTTACGAGCAGTACTTC | CASVPSGTYEQYF
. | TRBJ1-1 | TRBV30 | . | TGTGCCTGGAGTGTAAGCGGTGAAGCTTTCTTT | CAWSVSGEAFF
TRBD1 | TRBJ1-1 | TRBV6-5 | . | TGTGCCAGCAGTCTCAGGGGGGAGAACACTGAAGCTTTCTTT | CASSLRGENTEAFF
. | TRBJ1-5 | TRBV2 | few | TGTGCCAGCAGTGAAAGCGCATGGCCCCAGCATTTT | CASSESAWPQHF
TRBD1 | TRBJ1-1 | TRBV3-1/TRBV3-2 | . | TGTGCCAGCAGCTTGGGACAGGCGAATGAAGCTTTCTTT | CASSLGQANEAFF
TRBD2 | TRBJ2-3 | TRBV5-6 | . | TGTGCCAGCAGAAAAGGACTAGCGGCCTACCGGTCAGATACGCAGTATTTT | CASRKGLAAYRSDTQYF
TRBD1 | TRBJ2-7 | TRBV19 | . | TGTGCCAGTAGTCCGCGACAGGGTTCCTACGAGCAGTACTTC | CASSPRQGSYEQYF
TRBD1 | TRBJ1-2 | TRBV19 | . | TGTGCCAGTAGTTCCCGGACAGGAGGTGACTATGGCTACACCTTC | CASSSRTGGDYGYTF
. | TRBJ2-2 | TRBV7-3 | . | TGTGCCAGCAGCTTCGGGACACCGAACACCGGGGAGCTGTTTTTT | CASSFGTPNTGELFF
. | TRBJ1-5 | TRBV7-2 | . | TGTGCCAGCAGCTCCACGGGGGTGTCCTACGCACCCCAGCATTTT | CASSSTGVSYAPQHF
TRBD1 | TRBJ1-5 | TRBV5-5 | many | TGTGCCAGCAGCTTTACACAGGGGGATCAGCCCCAGCATTTT | CASSFTQGDQPQHF
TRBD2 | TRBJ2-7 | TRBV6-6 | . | TGTGCCGGAGCCGGGACTAGGATGTACGAGCAGTACTTC | CAGAGTRMYEQYF
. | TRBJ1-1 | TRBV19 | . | TGTGCCAGTAGTATATGGCCCGAGAACACTGAAGCTTTCTTT | CASSIWPENTEAFF
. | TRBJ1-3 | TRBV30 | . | TGTGCCTGGAGTGTATCCGGGGGTGCTGGAAACACCATATATTTT | CAWSVSGGAGNTIYF
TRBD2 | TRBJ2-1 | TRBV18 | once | TGTGCCAGCTCACCAGCGTCCTCGGGAGGGGAGCAGTTCTTC | CASSPASSGGEQFF